The rows below give T cell receptor beta chains drawn from one sample of a study of shared clonotypes between healthy human individuals. TCRdb's table, derived via immunoSEQ multiplex PCR, lists solely in-frame clones and lacks some. The sample carries under 2,500,000 clones, approximately 96% recorded once. Sample: naive CD4+ T cells sorted from blood. The receptors here all came from a man between 18 and 29 years old in good health. The CDR3 runs from the conserved cysteine through the conserved F or W. The D gene is left open where the match is weak. The size of a clone is reported for some rows only, either as once, few or many, or as a class for expanded clones.

J,size,V,D,DNA,CDR3
TRBJ1-2,NA,TRBV6-5,NA,TGTGCCAGCAGTTACCGGGACCAATATGGCTACACCTTC,CASSYRDQYGYTF
TRBJ2-2,NA,TRBV6-5,NA,TGTGCCAGCAGCGCAGAGGGAAGGCGGGAGCTGTTTTTT,CASSAEGRRELFF
TRBJ1-1,NA,TRBV15,TRBD1,TGTGCCACCAGCGCTACGACAGGGTTGAACACTGAAGCTTTCTTT,CATSATTGLNTEAFF
TRBJ1-1,NA,TRBV7-9,TRBD1,TGTGCCAGCAGCTTAGTAACAGGGGAGGACACTGAAGCTTTCTTT,CASSLVTGEDTEAFF
TRBJ1-2,NA,TRBV9,NA,TGTGCCAGCAGCGCCGACCTCTATGGCTACACCTTC,CASSADLYGYTF
TRBJ2-5,NA,TRBV5-5,NA,TGTGCCAGCAGCTATTCAATGGAGACCCAGTACTTC,CASSYSMETQYF
TRBJ1-1,NA,TRBV6-1,NA,TGTGCCAGCAGTGACGGGGGTTACTCTGTAGCTTTCTTT,CASSDGGYSVAFF
TRBJ2-5,NA,TRBV18,NA,TGTGCCAGCTCACCACTAACAGAGACCCAGTACTTC,CASSPLTETQYF
TRBJ1-5,NA,TRBV6-6,NA,TGTGCCAGCAGTTACTCCGGGGGCCGGGATCAGCCCCAGCATTTT,CASSYSGGRDQPQHF
TRBJ2-5,NA,TRBV15,NA,TGTGCCACCAGCAGAAACCGGGACACGCAAGAGACCCAGTACTTC,CATSRNRDTQETQYF
TRBJ2-5,NA,TRBV6-5,NA,TGTGCCAGCTCAACAGGGACAGAGACCCAGTACTTC,CASSTGTETQYF
TRBJ2-1,NA,TRBV29-1,TRBD2,TGCAGCGTCGTGACTAGCGGGGGGTCCTACAATGAGCAGTTCTTC,CSVVTSGGSYNEQFF
TRBJ2-1,NA,TRBV28,TRBD1,TGTGCCAGCACCCCGGGGACAGGGTCCCCCAATGAGCAGTTCTTC,CASTPGTGSPNEQFF
TRBJ1-1,NA,TRBV18,NA,TGTGCCAGCTCACTCCGGGACACAGGGAACACTGAAGCTTTCTTT,CASSLRDTGNTEAFF
TRBJ2-5,NA,TRBV5-1,TRBD1,TGCGCCAGCAGCTTGGGGGACAGGGGTGCGGAGACCCAGTACTTC,CASSLGDRGAETQYF
TRBJ2-7,NA,TRBV28,NA,TGTGCCAGCAGCCATACCACAGGCCTCTACGAGCAGTACTTC,CASSHTTGLYEQYF
TRBJ1-2,NA,TRBV30,TRBD1,TGTGCCTGGATGAGGGACAGGGGTGGCTACACCTTC,CAWMRDRGGYTF
TRBJ1-1,NA,TRBV5-1,NA,TGCGCCAGCAGCTTGGCCTTTGGTGGATTCAGGGGTCCCCGCACTGAAGCTTTCTTT,CASSLAFGGFRGPRTEAFF
TRBJ1-1,once,TRBV27,NA,TGTGCCAGCAGTTTAAGATCCCTCTTGAACACTGAAGCTTTCTTT,CASSLRSLLNTEAFF
TRBJ1-6,NA,TRBV9,NA,TGTGCCAGCAGCCCTTCACCTAGGGGGAATTCACCCCTCCACTTT,CASSPSPRGNSPLHF
TRBJ1-4,NA,TRBV7-6,NA,TGTGCCAGCAGCCCAAACTTTAATGAAAAACTGTTTTTT,CASSPNFNEKLFF
TRBJ1-5,NA,TRBV28,NA,TGTGCCAGCAGGTGGGCAGGGAGTAGCAATCAGCCCCAGCATTTT,CASRWAGSSNQPQHF
TRBJ2-3,NA,TRBV29-1,TRBD2,TGCAGCGTTGAAGTTTCTGGCGGGAGCGGATCAGATACGCAGTATTTT,CSVEVSGGSGSDTQYF
TRBJ1-5,few,TRBV11-2,NA,TGTGCCAGCAGCCCGGGGGACTATAGCAATCAGCCCCAGCATTTT,CASSPGDYSNQPQHF
TRBJ2-2,NA,TRBV5-6,NA,TGTGCCAGCAGCTTGGGTGGCAGGGGGAACACCGGGGAGCTGTTTTTT,CASSLGGRGNTGELFF
TRBJ2-2,NA,TRBV10-3,NA,TGTGCCATCAGTGGGGGTAGCGAGACCGGGGAGCTGTTTTTT,CAISGGSETGELFF
TRBJ1-2,NA,TRBV7-9,NA,TGTGCCAGCAGCTACCCCTACACCTTC,CASSYPYTF
TRBJ2-1,NA,TRBV7-3,TRBD2,TGTGCCAGCAGCTTTGGGAAAGGGACTAGCATTCATGAGCAGTTCTTC,CASSFGKGTSIHEQFF
TRBJ1-1,NA,TRBV5-6,NA,TGTGCCAGCAACCTCGTTGGGGTAGATACTGAAGCTTTCTTT,CASNLVGVDTEAFF
TRBJ2-7,NA,TRBV28,NA,TGTGCCAGCAGTACTCCTCCCGGGACACTCTACGAGCAGTACTTC,CASSTPPGTLYEQYF
TRBJ2-3,NA,TRBV19,NA,TGTGCCAGTAGTATAGTTCCTAGCCCCACAGATACGCAGTATTTT,CASSIVPSPTDTQYF
TRBJ2-7,NA,TRBV6-5,TRBD2,TGTGCCAGCAGTTACTCGCAGCGGGGCCTTTCCTACGAGCAGTACTTC,CASSYSQRGLSYEQYF
TRBJ2-1,NA,TRBV27,TRBD2,TGTGCCAGCAGTCCCAGCGGGGGGTCCTACAATGAGCAGTTCTTC,CASSPSGGSYNEQFF
TRBJ1-1,NA,TRBV6-1,NA,TGTGCCAGCAGTCCCCTAGGCGGACTGTTGGATTTCTTT,CASSPLGGLLDFF
TRBJ2-3,NA,TRBV6-5,NA,TGTGCCAGCAGGTGGACAGACAGCACAGATACGCAGTATTTT,CASRWTDSTDTQYF
TRBJ2-7,NA,TRBV6-5,NA,TGTGCCACCCTGACGAAGTACGAGCAGTACTTC,CATLTKYEQYF
TRBJ2-1,NA,TRBV27,NA,TGTGCCAGCAGTTCCCCGGGACTTCACAATGAGCAGTTCTTC,CASSSPGLHNEQFF
TRBJ2-7,NA,TRBV29-1,TRBD2,TGCAGCGTTGTCAGGGAGCGGGGGTCAGCCAACGAGCAGTACTTC,CSVVRERGSANEQYF
TRBJ2-5,NA,TRBV25-1,NA,TGTGCCAGCAGGGGGATCAAAGAGACCCAGTACTTC,CASRGIKETQYF
TRBJ2-5,NA,TRBV30,TRBD2,TGTGCCTGGAGTAGACTAGCGGGGGTGTGGACCCAGTACTTC,CAWSRLAGVWTQYF
TRBJ1-6,NA,TRBV18,TRBD1,TGTGCCAGCTTCGCCGACAGGGGCTCTTCACCCCTCCACTTT,CASFADRGSSPLHF
TRBJ2-1,NA,TRBV2,TRBD2,TGTGCCAGCAGAGACCCTCTGCGGGAGTTGTTCTTC,CASRDPLRELFF
TRBJ2-7,NA,TRBV10-2,NA,TGCGCCAGCAGGGCCGGACGGAGCTCCTACGAGCAGTACTTC,CASRAGRSSYEQYF
TRBJ1-4,NA,TRBV30,NA,TGTGCCTGGGGGGGAGATGAAAAACTGTTTTTT,CAWGGDEKLFF
TRBJ1-2,NA,TRBV6-6,NA,TGTGCCAGCAGTCCCAGGGGAGCACATGGCTACACCTTC,CASSPRGAHGYTF
TRBJ1-2,NA,TRBV28,TRBD1,TGTGCCAGTCAACAGGGGGCTTATCACTACACCTTC,CASQQGAYHYTF
TRBJ2-2,once,TRBV4-1,NA,TGCGCCAGCAGCCCAACGAGCCTATCGAGCACCGGGGAGCTGTTTTTT,CASSPTSLSSTGELFF
TRBJ1-1,NA,TRBV29-1,TRBD1,TGCAGCGCGCACAGGGGGCAAGGCACTGAAGCTTTCTTT,CSAHRGQGTEAFF
TRBJ2-3,once,TRBV7-2,NA,TGTGCCAGCACCCTCCGGGCTAGCACAGATACGCAGTATTTT,CASTLRASTDTQYF
TRBJ1-6,NA,TRBV7-3,NA,TGTGCCAGCAGCTTATCTACAGAAAATTCACCCCTCCACTTT,CASSLSTENSPLHF
TRBJ2-5,NA,TRBV5-1,TRBD1,TGCGCCAGCAGCCGGACAGGGCAAGAGACCCAGTACTTC,CASSRTGQETQYF
TRBJ1-3,NA,TRBV11-2,NA,TGTGCCAGCAGCTTACCCAGGGGCTCTGGAAACACCATATATTTT,CASSLPRGSGNTIYF
TRBJ2-7,NA,TRBV9,NA,TGTGCCAGCAGCATCTCAATAGAATCCTACGAGCAGTACTTC,CASSISIESYEQYF